These 10 T cell receptor beta chains were sequenced from one sample in a study of OX40 agonist ivuxolimab in advanced cancers. Only in-frame clones appear in the TCRdb table, and some are missing; sequencing was by immunoSEQ multiplex PCR. The sample has about 100,000 clones, 75% to 95% seen once. This sample comprised CD4+ or CD8+ T cells sorted from blood, obtained in a trial of the OX40 agonist ivuxolimab. These TCRs come from an adult with an advanced solid tumor such as melanoma, head and neck, liver or kidney cancer.

The chain is built from TRBV5-1 and TRBJ2-3; D tentatively reads TRBD1 or TRBD2 (6 bases each). CDR1 SGHRS and CDR2 YFSETQ come from the germline V gene. The CDR3 sequence is 16 residues long. With 4 bases removed from V and 1 base from J, the gap between germline ends came to 16 bases. The CDR3 DNA sequence: TGCGCCAGCAGCCCCCCGGGGGCACTCGGCACAGATACGCAGTATTTT. Translated: CASSPPGALGTDTQYF.

The chain has TRBV11-3 and TRBJ2-1; D gene uncertain. The germline gives CDR1 SGHNT, CDR2 YENEEA. This CDR3 is built from 14 residues. V dropped 3 bases and J dropped 0 bases, with 6 bases sitting between them. The CDR3 DNA is TGTGCCAGCAGCTTTCACCGCTCCTACAATGAGCAGTTCTTC. Protein product: CASSFHRSYNEQFF.

The chain joins TRBV6-5 to TRBJ2-1; 8 nucleotides match TRBD2. CDR1 is MNHEY and CDR2 is SVGAGI in the germline V gene. The CDR3 length is 16 residues. V gave up 0 bases and J gave up 0 bases; unmatched junction bases: 1. The CDR3 coding sequence is TGTGCCAGCAGTTACTCCAGCGGGAGCTCCTACAATGAGCAGTTCTTC. It specifies CASSYSSGSSYNEQFF.

The chain carries TRBV7-9 and TRBJ2-1; D is possibly TRBD2 (6 bases). Per germline, CDR1 SEHNR and CDR2 FQNEAQ (reference sequence). The CDR3 is made up of 14 amino acids. Trimming pared 1 base from V and 12 bases from J, leaving 16 bases between. The CDR3 here is CASSLGGGSGVQFF. DNA for the CDR3: TGTGCCAGCAGCTTAGGAGGCGGATCGGGGGTGCAGTTCTTC.

CDR3 DNA sequence: TGCGCCAGCAGACCCGGGACTAGCGGCGCCTACGAGCAGTACTTC. Its protein product is CASRPGTSGAYEQYF. The chain uses TRBV5-1 and TRBJ2-7; 11 bases match TRBD2. The junction had 6 bases not matched to a gene; V was cut back by 5 bases and J by 2 bases. The CDR3 contains 15 residues. CDR1 is SGHRS, CDR2 YFSETQ, per germline. Complete variable domain (other parts from reference TRBV5-1 and TRBJ2-7): KAGVTQTPRYLIKTRGQQVTLSCSPISGHRSVSWYQQTPGQGLQFLFEYFSETQRNKGNFPGRFSGRQFSNSRSEMNVSTLELGDSALYLCASRPGTSGAYEQYFGPGTRLTVT.

The chain carries TRBV19 and TRBJ2-3; 7 bases are shared with TRBD2. V dropped 5 bases and J dropped 2; count of bases not matched to a gene: 7. The CDR3 is 15 residues long. Germline V gives CDR1 LNHDA, CDR2 SQIVND (reference sequence). The CDR3 DNA is TGTGCCAGTAGTTACGGGAGGTCCCCCACAGATACGCAGTATTTT. Its protein is CASSYGRSPTDTQYF.

The V and J genes are TRBV11-2 and TRBJ2-2, with D possibly matching TRBD2 (5 bases). CDR3 length equals 16 residues. Germline V gene data show CDR1 as SGHAT and CDR2 as FQNNGV. Trimming pared 2 bases from V and 1 base from J, leaving 11 bases between. CDR3 coding DNA: TGTGCCAGCAGCTTAATTGCGGGCCAGAACACCGGGGAGCTGTTTTTT. This codes for CASSLIAGQNTGELFF. The full variable domain, rest sourced from reference TRBV11-2 and TRBJ2-2, is EAGVAQSPRYKIIEKRQSVAFWCNPISGHATLYWYQQILGQGPKLLIQFQNNGVVDDSQLPKDRFSAERLKGVDSTLKIQPAKLEDSAVYLCASSLIAGQNTGELFFGEGSRLTVL.

This chain connects TRBV6-5 to TRBJ1-1, with TRBD1 as a possible D gene (5 bases). The CDR3 is 13 residues long. Germline CDR1 is MNHEY and CDR2 is SVGAGI. The V and J ends lost 2 bases and 10 bases respectively, with 14 bases between them. In DNA form, the CDR3 reads TGTGCCAGCAGTTACGAGGGGCCCGCGAGAGCTTTCTTT. Its translation is CASSYEGPARAFF.

The rearrangement joins TRBV5-5 to TRBJ1-2; 8 nucleotides agree with TRBD1. V dropped 0 bases and J dropped 8; count of bases not matched to a gene: 9. Germline assignment: CDR1 SGHKS and CDR2 YYEKEE (reference sequence). The CDR3 runs 15 residues. CDR3 DNA: TGTGCCAGCAGCTTGGGACCGACAGGGGAAAAGGGCTACACCTTC. This encodes CASSLGPTGEKGYTF.

The V gene is TRBV29-1, the J gene TRBJ2-1; tentatively, D is TRBD1 (6 bases). In germline, CDR1 is SQVTM, CDR2 ANQGSEA. The CDR3 contains 10 residues. Trimming took off 5 bases at V and 10 bases at J, with 9 bases between the two ends. DNA of the CDR3: TGCAGCGTTAGGGACACCGAGCAGTTCTTC. Translating it yields CSVRDTEQFF.